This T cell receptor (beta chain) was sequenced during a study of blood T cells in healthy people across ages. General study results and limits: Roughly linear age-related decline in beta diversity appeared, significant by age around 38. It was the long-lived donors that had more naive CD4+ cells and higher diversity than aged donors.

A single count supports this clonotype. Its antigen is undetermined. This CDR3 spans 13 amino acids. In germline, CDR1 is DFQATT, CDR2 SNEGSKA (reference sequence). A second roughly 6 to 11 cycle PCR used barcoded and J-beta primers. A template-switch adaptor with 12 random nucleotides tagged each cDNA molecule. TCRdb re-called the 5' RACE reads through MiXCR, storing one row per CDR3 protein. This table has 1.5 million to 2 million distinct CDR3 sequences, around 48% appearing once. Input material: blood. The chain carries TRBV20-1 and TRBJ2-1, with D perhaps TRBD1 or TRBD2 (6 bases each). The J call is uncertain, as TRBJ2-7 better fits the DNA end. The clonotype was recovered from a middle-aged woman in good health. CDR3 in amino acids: CSVCCGGDNEQYF. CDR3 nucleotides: TGCAGTGTTTGCTGTGGAGGGGACAATGAGCAGTACTTC.